The 23 T cell receptor beta chains given below trace back to one sample, sequenced in a study of human T cells and chemical hapten exposure. TCRdb re-derived calls from the RACE reads in MiXCR, one entry per CDR3 protein. The table lists 330,000 or so distinct CDR3 sequences, under 6.5% of them singletons. Time point of the sample: patch test 2, 6 weeks after DPC sensitization. This sample's treatment: therapeutic diphenylcyclopropenone sensitization with weekly scalp DPC. Sequencing used whole blood, obtained in connection with sensitization to the hapten diphenylcyclopropenone (DPC). Receptors originate from a woman under 30 with alopecia areata. Some clones in this sample may be carry-over from other donors' samples.

This clonotype has at least ten counts. The chain employs TRBV10-3 and TRBJ1-1; D remains unclear. This CDR3 has 13 amino acids. Germline CDR1 ENHRY, CDR2 SYGVKD. Trimming took 2 bases from V and 0 from J, leaving 4 bases between them. The CDR3 here is CAISEQVNTEAFF. For the CDR3, the DNA is TGTGCCATCAGTGAGCAGGTGAACACTGAAGCTTTCTTT.

This clonotype was counted many times. The chain recombines TRBV7-9 with TRBJ1-1, with a weak D call TRBD1 (6 bases). The ends were cut back, 5 bases at V and 4 bases at J, with 14 bases in the middle. CDR1 is SEHNR and CDR2 is FQNEAQ in the germline V gene (reference sequence). The CDR3 has 14 amino acids. CDR3 sequence (DNA): TGTGCCAGCAGCCCACTTACAGGGTTCACTGAAGCTTTCTTT. This translates into CASSPLTGFTEAFF.

The chain uses TRBV28 and TRBJ1-5, with D possibly matching TRBD1 (6 bases). From germline, CDR1 is MDHEN and CDR2 SYDVKM. Trimming shortened V by 8 bases and J by 7 bases, and 6 bases separated the two germline ends. CDR3 length: 10 residues. Here the CDR3 DNA reads TGTGCCAGCGGGACACAGCCCCAGCATTTT. Its protein product is CASGTQPQHF.

V is TRBV20-1 and J is TRBJ2-2, with TRBD1 as a possible D gene (5 bases). The CDR3 is 12 amino acids. The ends were cut back, 3 bases at V and 7 bases at J, with 9 bases in the middle. Germline V gene sequence: CDR1 DFQATT, CDR2 SNEGSKA (reference sequence). CDR3 in DNA: TGCAGTGCTAGGGGGCTTAACGGGGAGCTGTTTTTT. It is translated as CSARGLNGELFF.

This clonotype was seen repeatedly, ten times or more. The chain employs TRBV20-1 and TRBJ1-2, with TRBD1 as a possible D gene (5 bases). This CDR3 is built from 14 residues. Germline-derived CDR1 and CDR2 are DFQATT and SNEGSKA (reference sequence). V was cut by 6 bases and J by 6 bases, with 20 bases left in between. CDR3 DNA sequence: TGCAGTGCCGACCATACGGGACTACAAGATGGCTACACCTTC. This encodes CSADHTGLQDGYTF.

In its sample, this clonotype was seen many times. V and J are TRBV7-9 and TRBJ2-7, with unresolved D. V dropped 3 bases and J dropped 6 bases, with 12 bases sitting between them. Germline CDR1 SEHNR, CDR2 FQNEAQ (reference sequence). The CDR3 extends over 13 amino acids. CDR3 nucleotide sequence: TGTGCCAGCAGCTTGGCCGGGCCGGCCGAGCAGTACTTC. Protein sequence: CASSLAGPAEQYF.

Many counts were recorded for this clonotype. The chain carries TRBV5-1 and TRBJ1-1; the D is unclear. CDR3 length: 17 residues. V gave up 2 bases and J gave up 1 base, with 18 bases separating them. Germline V gene lookup returns CDR1 SGHRS and CDR2 YFSETQ. Here the CDR3 reads CASSFLLAGSRNTEAFF. CDR3 nucleotides: TGCGCCAGCAGCTTTTTACTAGCCGGGTCCCGGAACACTGAAGCTTTCTTT. Combining the CDR3 with reference TRBV5-1 and TRBJ1-1 gives the whole variable domain KAGVTQTPRYLIKTRGQQVTLSCSPISGHRSVSWYQQTPGQGLQFLFEYFSETQRNKGNFPGRFSGRQFSNSRSEMNVSTLELGDSALYLCASSFLLAGSRNTEAFFGQGTRLTVV.

This clonotype has more than one count but fewer than ten. The V and J genes are TRBV29-1 and TRBJ1-2; tentatively, D is TRBD1 (6 bases). Germline-derived CDR1 and CDR2 are SQVTM and ANQGSEA. The CDR3 has 14 residues. V lost 4 bases to trimming and J lost 3 bases, with 15 bases between them. CDR3: CSVGRPGEHYGYTF. In DNA form, the CDR3 reads TGCAGCGTTGGGAGACCAGGGGAACACTATGGCTACACCTTC.

At least ten counts were recorded for this clonotype. The chain's CDR3 is CASSLRQPSTDTQYF. In DNA form, the CDR3 reads TGCGCCAGCAGCTTACGACAGCCCAGCACAGATACGCAGTATTTT. The chain employs TRBV5-1 and TRBJ2-3; tentative D call: TRBD1 (5 bases). Germline V lookup: CDR1 SGHRS, CDR2 YFSETQ. The length of the CDR3 is 15 residues. V was shortened by 2 bases and J by 0 bases, with 10 bases between the two germline ends.

The chain links TRBV29-1 to TRBJ2-3; perhaps TRBD1 as D (6 bases). The CDR3 covers 15 residues. Germline loops: CDR1 SQVTM, CDR2 ANQGSEA. V was clipped by 4 bases and J by 3 bases, with 17 bases between them. CDR3 sequence: CSVALGARETDTQYF. The CDR3 DNA sequence: TGCAGCGTTGCTTTGGGGGCCAGGGAGACAGATACGCAGTATTTT.

The chain uses TRBV6-1 and TRBJ2-2; a possible D gene is TRBD2 (5 bases). CDR1 and CDR2 from the germline V gene are MNHNS and SASEGT. V lost 11 bases, J lost 0 bases, and 16 bases lay in between. This CDR3 contains 15 residues. CDR3 residues: CAGEGSTANTGELFF. The CDR3 nucleotides read TGTGCCGGCGAGGGAAGCACGGCGAACACCGGGGAGCTGTTTTTT.

This clonotype was observed a handful of times. J is TRBJ2-5 and V is TRBV7-9; D not resolved. Germline lookup yields CDR1 SEHNR and CDR2 FQNEAQ (reference sequence). The CDR3 contains 12 residues. Trimming shortened V by 3 bases and J by 3 bases, and 5 bases separated the two germline ends. CDR3 bases: TGTGCCAGCAGCTTGGATAAAGAGACCCAGTACTTC. Translating it yields CASSLDKETQYF.

This clonotype was counted ten times or more. The chain uses TRBV7-8 and TRBJ2-1; no reliable D call. From germline, CDR1 is SGHVS and CDR2 FQNEAQ. The ends were cut back, 5 bases at V and 1 base at J, with 12 bases in the middle. The CDR3 extends over 15 amino acids. DNA of the CDR3: TGTGCCAGCAGCCCATGGGAAGTATCCTACAATGAGCAGTTCTTC. Protein: CASSPWEVSYNEQFF.

This clonotype has ten or more counts. The chain links TRBV18 to TRBJ1-4; D not resolved. V lost 2 bases, J lost 3 bases, and 13 bases lay in between. The CDR3 is 16 residues long. Germline V CDR1 and CDR2: KGHSH, LQKENI. This CDR3 reads CASSPSAMRANEKLFF. CDR3 nucleotide sequence: TGTGCCAGCTCACCATCCGCGATGCGAGCTAATGAAAAACTGTTTTTT.

This rearrangement joins TRBV20-1 to TRBJ2-5; a weak D match, TRBD2 (6 bases). The CDR3 covers 15 residues. V shed 3 bases and J shed 0 bases, with 14 bases lying between them. CDR1 DFQATT and CDR2 SNEGSKA come from the germline V gene (reference sequence). The CDR3 reads CSARVPLAYQETQYF. CDR3 bases: TGCAGTGCTAGGGTCCCCCTAGCGTACCAAGAGACCCAGTACTTC.

In this sample, this clonotype turned up many times. In DNA, the CDR3 is TGTGCCAGCAGTGGGGATCTAGCGCAGGGGTACACTGAAGCTTTCTTT. The encoded protein is CASSGDLAQGYTEAFF. The chain combines TRBV2 with TRBJ1-1; maybe TRBD1 (6 bases). This CDR3 is 16 amino acids long. Germline V gives CDR1 SNHLY, CDR2 FYNNEI. The V end was cut by 4 bases, the J end by 3 bases, with 18 bases between. Full variable domain (rest looked up from reference TRBV2 and TRBJ1-1): EPEVTQTPSHQVTQMGQEVILRCVPISNHLYFYWYRQILGQKVEFLVSFYNNEISEKSEIFDDQFSVERPDGSNFTLKIRSTKLEDSAMYFCASSGDLAQGYTEAFFGQGTRLTVV.

The chain is built from TRBV6-5 and TRBJ1-2, with no clear D. The CDR3 runs to 13 residues. Trimming removed 8 bases from V and 2 bases from J, with 12 bases in between. Germline V gives CDR1 MNHEY, CDR2 SVGAGI. For the CDR3, the DNA is TGTGCCAGCGGGCGCACCGCGAACTATGGCTACACCTTC. The encoded protein is CASGRTANYGYTF.

This clonotype was found a few times. The chain combines TRBV6-5 with TRBJ1-6; no firm D call. Germline V gene data show CDR1 as MNHEY and CDR2 as SVGAGI. The CDR3 length is 13 residues. V lost 7 bases and J 0 bases, leaving 4 bases between the germline ends. The chain's CDR3 is CASTNSYNSPLHF. CDR3 sequence (DNA): TGTGCCAGCACGAACTCCTATAATTCACCCCTCCACTTT.

This clonotype has a count of ten or more. V is TRBV12-3 or TRBV12-4 and J is TRBJ1-1; no definite D call. CDR3 length: 14 amino acids. V was cut by 5 bases and J by 5 bases, with 15 bases left in between. The CDR3 reads CASSPRKVVTEAFF. CDR3 sequence (DNA): TGTGCCAGCAGTCCTCGGAAGGTTGTAACTGAAGCTTTCTTT.

The chain combines TRBV20-1 with TRBJ1-1; D is ambiguous. In germline, CDR1 is DFQATT, CDR2 SNEGSKA (reference sequence). Trimming took 6 bases from V and 4 from J, leaving 18 bases between them. The CDR3 runs to 14 residues. CDR3 coding DNA: TGCAGTGCGCCCCCCGGGGTACTCGGCACTGAAGCTTTCTTT. It encodes CSAPPGVLGTEAFF.

This rearrangement joins TRBV9 to TRBJ2-6, with D possibly being TRBD1 (5 bases). The CDR3 sequence is 15 residues long. Germline CDR1 and CDR2: SGDLS and YYNGEE. The V gene lost 0 bases and the J gene lost 3 bases, with 7 bases spanning the gap. The DNA for the CDR3 is TGTGCCAGCAGCGTAGTAGGGGTTGGGGCCAACGTCCTGACTTTC. This codes for CASSVVGVGANVLTF.

Concerning this clonotype itself: A read error is likely, as this CDR3 ends without the conserved phenylalanine or tryptophan. The limits of the CDR3 on the DNA are not certain, so only TCRdb's listed CDR3 is given. The chain couples TRBV6-2 or TRBV6-3 to TRBJ1-2; the table's D call, TRBD1, has no DNA check behind it. In germline, CDR1 is MNHEY, CDR2 SVGEGT. The CDR3 comprises 13 residues, both ends counted. The CDR3 loop is CASTQGIPTGGKL.

This clonotype was detected many times. CDR3 loop: CASSWTPYSGNTIYF. DNA for the CDR3: TGTGCCAGCAGCTGGACTCCCTACTCTGGAAACACCATATATTTT. This sequence joins TRBV7-2 and TRBJ1-3; D is unresolved. V dropped 4 bases and J dropped 0 bases, with 10 bases sitting between them. CDR1 is SGHTA, CDR2 FQGNSA, per germline. CDR3 length: 15 amino acids. Based on the CDR3 plus reference TRBV7-2 and TRBJ1-3, the full variable domain is GAGVSQSPSNKVTEKGKDVELRCDPISGHTALYWYRQSLGQGLEFLIYFQGNSAPDKSGLPSDRFSAERTGGSVSTLTIQRTQQEDSAVYLCASSWTPYSGNTIYFGEGSWLTVV.